Below are 8 T cell receptor beta chains sequenced from a single sample in a study of neurological immune-mediated disorders. TCRdb re-analysed the 5' RACE reads in MiXCR, keeping a single row per CDR3 protein. Seen here are about 42,000 distinct CDR3 sequences, 20% to 25% observed once, and the top ten hold approximately 4.3%. Described time point: technical triplicate 3. Sequencing was done on a sample of PBMCs. The receptors derive from a man aged 55 to 69 with HTLV-1-associated myelopathy (HAM/TSP).

In this sample, this clonotype turned up many times. The chain combines TRBV5-1 with TRBJ2-2, with D hard to call. V lost 4 bases, J lost 5 bases, and 15 bases lay in between. Germline lookup yields CDR1 SGHRS and CDR2 YFSETQ. The CDR3 totals 15 residues. The CDR3 nucleotides read TGCGCCAGCAGCGCATGGGATTTATCAACCGGGGAGCTGTTTTTT. Amino acids: CASSAWDLSTGELFF.

This clonotype was recorded many times. V and J are TRBV15 and TRBJ2-2, with 10 bases fitting TRBD2. The V and J ends lost 4 bases and 5 bases, in that order; junction bases with no gene match: 7. CDR1 is LNHNV, CDR2 YYDKDF, per germline (reference sequence). The CDR3 totals 16 residues. The CDR3: CATSNPSGRGTGELFF. For the CDR3, the DNA is TGTGCCACCAGCAACCCTAGCGGGAGAGGTACCGGGGAGCTGTTTTTT.

The table lists this clonotype with many counts. The chain has TRBV11-2 and TRBJ2-3; D is uncertain. Germline V gives CDR1 SGHAT, CDR2 FQNNGV. CDR3 size: 15 residues. V dropped 2 bases and J dropped 0 bases, with 9 bases sitting between them. CDR3 loop: CASSLLESSTDTQYF. In nucleotides, the CDR3 is TGTGCCAGCAGCTTATTGGAGTCGAGCACAGATACGCAGTATTTT.

This clonotype was seen at least ten times. This rearrangement joins TRBV7-2 to TRBJ1-4; D is perhaps TRBD1 (6 bases). Per the germline V gene, CDR1 is SGHTA and CDR2 is FQGNSA. The V end lost 2 bases, the J end lost 4 bases, and 11 bases lay between the germline ends. This CDR3 contains 15 residues. CDR3: CASSLQGSHNEKLFF. CDR3 sequence (DNA): TGTGCCAGCAGCTTACAGGGGAGTCATAATGAAAAACTGTTTTTT.

In its sample, this clonotype was seen many times. This chain uses TRBV5-5 with TRBJ1-5; a weak D match, TRBD1 (5 bases). Germline V CDR1 and CDR2: SGHKS, YYEKEE (reference sequence). V shed 2 bases and J shed 6 bases, with 9 bases lying between them. The CDR3 contains 13 residues. CDR3 in DNA: TGTGCCAGCAGCTTATCAGGGAGTCAGCCCCAGCATTTT. Translated, it gives CASSLSGSQPQHF.

This clonotype was seen at least ten times. The chain combines TRBV29-1 with TRBJ2-5, with no clear D. Trimming stripped 6 bases from V and 5 bases from J, with 16 bases between. CDR3 length equals 13 residues. Germline V lookup: CDR1 SQVTM, CDR2 ANQGSEA. CDR3 in DNA: TGCAGCGTCCGAGACACCACTGGCGAGACCCAGTACTTC. It yields the protein CSVRDTTGETQYF.

Here the CDR3 reads CASSKSGGTEAFF. CDR3 coding DNA: TGTGCCAGTAGTAAATCAGGGGGCACTGAAGCTTTCTTT. The rearrangement joins TRBV19 to TRBJ1-1; 7 nucleotides align to TRBD1. J gave up 4 bases and V 4 bases, and 3 bases lay outside the gene matches. The V gene's germline CDR1 is LNHDA and CDR2 SQIVND (reference sequence). This CDR3 spans 13 amino acids.

This clonotype was seen only once. The junction departs from germline at one end; a sequencing error may be responsible. The chain uses TRBV27 and TRBJ2-5; 7 positions agree with TRBD2. This CDR3 comprises 11 residues. Germline CDR1 and CDR2: MNHEY and SMNVEV (reference sequence). The CDR3 sequence: CASGRGETQHF. The CDR3 coding sequence is TGTGCCAGCGGACGGGGGGAGACCCAGCACTTC.